This passage covers 2 T cell receptor beta chains from one sample sequenced in a study of neurological immune-mediated disorders. TCRdb re-derived calls from the 5' RACE reads in MiXCR, one entry per CDR3 protein. The sample lists about 120,000 distinct CDR3 sequences, roughly 3.2% seen once, with 1.3% in the top ten. The material sequenced was PBMCs. All receptors derive from a woman in her 30s with multiple sclerosis.

At least ten counts were recorded for this clonotype. V usage is TRBV5-1 and J usage is TRBJ2-7; perhaps D is TRBD1 or TRBD2 (6 bases each). The germline CDR1 and CDR2 sequences are SGHRS and YFSETQ. This CDR3 contains 16 residues. Trimming took 0 bases from V and 2 from J, leaving 15 bases between them. CDR3 amino acids: CASSLDGGPNTYEQYF. The CDR3 DNA reads TGCGCCAGCAGCTTGGATGGGGGGCCGAACACCTACGAGCAGTACTTC.

This clonotype was recorded many times. The gene calls are TRBV5-1 and TRBJ2-3, with D perhaps matching TRBD2 (6 bases). The germline V gene has CDR1 SGHRS and CDR2 YFSETQ. The CDR3 extends over 14 amino acids. Trimming removed 7 bases at V and 3 bases at J, with 15 bases between. CDR3 residues: CASSWFGGTDTQYF. As DNA, the CDR3 is TGCGCCAGCTCATGGTTCGGGGGTACAGATACGCAGTATTTT.